In this sample, the clone carrying this T cell receptor (beta chain) turned up a few times. Its target is not known. This sample is part of a study of cytomegalovirus exposure and HLA in healthy donors. Study-level points and caveats: After further analysis at a later stage, 16,951 TCR beta sequences were associated with HLA alleles at 0.05 false discovery rate. As a later analysis revealed, most CMV-associated TCR beta chains appeared HLA-restricted. The listing of roughly 160 TCR beta chains classed them as cytomegalovirus-associated. Available immune exposure information covered CMV serostatus only.

PCR involved 60 Vbeta and 13 Jbeta primers. The method was immunoSEQ multiplex PCR; TCRdb's version includes in-frame clones alone and lacks a portion of them. The sample has 150,000 to 200,000 clones; roughly 83% are singletons. The TCR originated in a woman between 50 and 59 years old in good health and CMV-seronegative. Sequencing was performed on PBMCs.

In nucleotides, the CDR3 is TGTGCCAGCAGCTCTCGGTCCAACGAGCAGTACTTC. Its translation: CASSSRSNEQYF. The chain is built from TRBV5-6 and TRBJ2-7; D is ambiguous. V lost 3 bases and J lost 5, with 9 bases in between. CDR3 size: 12 residues. CDR1 SGHDT and CDR2 YYEEEE come from the germline V gene.